What follows is one T cell receptor (beta chain) and its context. Authors' processing steps: Amplification of reference gene primers was used by the study to estimate nucleated cell counts. Assay used: immunoSEQ multiplex PCR; TCRdb lists only in-frame clones, some missing. V, J and clone size reflect that table, while D and trimming were determined from the DNA. In the table there are about 360,000 clones, 65% to 90% of which are singletons. V gave up 4 bases and J gave up 0 bases, with 16 bases separating them. CDR1 and CDR2 from the germline V gene are SGHAT and FQNNGV. The CDR3 spans 17 residues. The record originates from a study of blood T cell repertoires in COVID-19.

This clonotype was sampled from a woman in her sixties with COVID-19, enrolled during active disease. The source material was peripheral blood. The chain joins TRBV11-2 to TRBJ1-3; TRBD1 is a possible D gene (6 bases). The CDR3 is CASSSQDRPRSGNTIYF. Here the CDR3 DNA reads TGTGCCAGCAGCTCCCAAGACAGGCCCCGCTCTGGAAACACCATATATTTT.